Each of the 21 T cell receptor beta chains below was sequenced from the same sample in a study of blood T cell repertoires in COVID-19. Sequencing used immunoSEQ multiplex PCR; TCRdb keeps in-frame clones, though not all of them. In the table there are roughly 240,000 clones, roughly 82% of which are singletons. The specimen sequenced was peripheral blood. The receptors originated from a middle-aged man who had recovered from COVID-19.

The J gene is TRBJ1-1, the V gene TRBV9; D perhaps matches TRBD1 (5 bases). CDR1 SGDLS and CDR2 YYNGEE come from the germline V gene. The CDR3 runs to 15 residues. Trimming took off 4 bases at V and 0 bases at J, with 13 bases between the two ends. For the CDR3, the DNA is TGTGCCAGCAGCCCTGGGGGGTCAGTGAACACTGAAGCTTTCTTT. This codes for CASSPGGSVNTEAFF. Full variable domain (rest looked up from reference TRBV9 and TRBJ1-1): DSGVTQTPKHLITATGQRVTLRCSPRSGDLSVYWYQQSLDQGLQFLIQYYNGEERAKGNILERFSAQQFPDLHSELNLSSLELGDSALYFCASSPGGSVNTEAFFGQGTRLTVV.

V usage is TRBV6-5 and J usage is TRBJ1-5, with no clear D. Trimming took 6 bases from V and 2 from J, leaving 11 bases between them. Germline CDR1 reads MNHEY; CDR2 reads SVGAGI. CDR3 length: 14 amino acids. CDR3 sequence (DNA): TGTGCCAGCAGGAGGAGGTGGGGCAATCAGCCCCAGCATTTT. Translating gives CASRRRWGNQPQHF.

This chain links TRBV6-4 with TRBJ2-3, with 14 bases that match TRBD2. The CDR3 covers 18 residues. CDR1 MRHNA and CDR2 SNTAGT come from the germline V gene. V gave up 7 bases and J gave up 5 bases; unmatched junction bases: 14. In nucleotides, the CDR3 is TGTGCCAGCATTAGACTAGCGGGAGGGCCAGTTTTCGGAGATACGCAGTATTTT. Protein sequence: CASIRLAGGPVFGDTQYF.

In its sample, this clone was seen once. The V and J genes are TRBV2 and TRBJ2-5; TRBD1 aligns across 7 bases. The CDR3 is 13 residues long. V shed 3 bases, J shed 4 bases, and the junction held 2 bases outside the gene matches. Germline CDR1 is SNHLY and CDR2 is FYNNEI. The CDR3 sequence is CASSERGRETQYF. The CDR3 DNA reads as TGTGCCAGCAGTGAGAGGGGGCGAGAGACCCAGTACTTC.

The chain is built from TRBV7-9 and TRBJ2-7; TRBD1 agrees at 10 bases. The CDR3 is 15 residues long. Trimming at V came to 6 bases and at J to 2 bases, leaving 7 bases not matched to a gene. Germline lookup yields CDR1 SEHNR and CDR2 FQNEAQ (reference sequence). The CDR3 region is CASRADRGPTYEQYF. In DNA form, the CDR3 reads TGTGCCAGCAGGGCTGACAGGGGGCCGACCTACGAGCAGTACTTC. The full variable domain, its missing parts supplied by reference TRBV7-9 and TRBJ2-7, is DTGVSQNPRHKITKRGQNVTFRCDPISEHNRLYWYRQTLGQGPEFLTYFQNEAQLEKSRLLSDRFSAERPKGSFSTLEIQRTEQGDSAMYLCASRADRGPTYEQYFGPGTRLTVT.

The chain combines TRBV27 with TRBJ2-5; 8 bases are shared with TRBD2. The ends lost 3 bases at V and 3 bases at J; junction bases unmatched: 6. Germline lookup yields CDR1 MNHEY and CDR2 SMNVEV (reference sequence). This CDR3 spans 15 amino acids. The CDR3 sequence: CASSLQSAGEETQYF. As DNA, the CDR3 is TGTGCCAGCAGTTTGCAGTCAGCGGGGGAAGAGACCCAGTACTTC.

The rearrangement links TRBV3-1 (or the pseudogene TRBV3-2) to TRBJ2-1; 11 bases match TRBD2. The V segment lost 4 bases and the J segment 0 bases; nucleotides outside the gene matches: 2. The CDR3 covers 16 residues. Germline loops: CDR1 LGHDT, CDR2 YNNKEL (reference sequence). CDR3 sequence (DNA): TGTGCCAGCAGCCGTAGCGGGGGGGGCTCCTACAATGAGCAGTTCTTC. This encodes CASSRSGGGSYNEQFF.

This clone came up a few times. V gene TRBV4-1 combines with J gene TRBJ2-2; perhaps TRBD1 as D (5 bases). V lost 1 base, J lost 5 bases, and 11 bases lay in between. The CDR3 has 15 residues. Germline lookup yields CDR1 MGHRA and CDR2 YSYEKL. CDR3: CASSQGTGITGELFF. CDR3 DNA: TGCGCCAGCAGCCAAGGAACAGGTATTACCGGGGAGCTGTTTTTT.

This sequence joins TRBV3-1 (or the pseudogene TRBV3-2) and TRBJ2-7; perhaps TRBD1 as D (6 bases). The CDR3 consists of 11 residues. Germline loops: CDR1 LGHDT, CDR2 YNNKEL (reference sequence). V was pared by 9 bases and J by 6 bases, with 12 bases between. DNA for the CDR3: TGTGCCAGTATGCAAGGGGGCGAGCAGTACTTC. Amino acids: CASMQGGEQYF.

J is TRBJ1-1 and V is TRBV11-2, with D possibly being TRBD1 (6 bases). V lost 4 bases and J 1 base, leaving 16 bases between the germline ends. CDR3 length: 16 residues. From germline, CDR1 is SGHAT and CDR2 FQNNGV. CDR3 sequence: CASSSYSLTGNTEAFF. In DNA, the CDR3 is TGTGCCAGCAGCTCCTATTCCTTGACAGGGAACACTGAAGCTTTCTTT. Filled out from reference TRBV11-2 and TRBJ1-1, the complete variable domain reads EAGVAQSPRYKIIEKRQSVAFWCNPISGHATLYWYQQILGQGPKLLIQFQNNGVVDDSQLPKDRFSAERLKGVDSTLKIQPAKLEDSAVYLCASSSYSLTGNTEAFFGQGTRLTVV.

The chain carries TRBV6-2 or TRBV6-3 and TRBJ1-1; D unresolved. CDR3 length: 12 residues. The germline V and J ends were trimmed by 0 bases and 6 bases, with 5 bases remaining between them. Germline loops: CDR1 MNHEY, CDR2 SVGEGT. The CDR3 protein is CASSYSLAEAFF. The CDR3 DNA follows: TGTGCCAGCAGTTACTCGTTAGCTGAAGCTTTCTTT.

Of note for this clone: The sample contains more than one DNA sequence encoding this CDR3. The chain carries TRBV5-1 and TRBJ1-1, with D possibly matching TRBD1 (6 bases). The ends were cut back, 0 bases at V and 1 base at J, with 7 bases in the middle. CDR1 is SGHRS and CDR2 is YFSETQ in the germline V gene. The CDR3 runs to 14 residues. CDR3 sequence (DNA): TGCGCCAGCAGCTTGGACAGGGCGAACACTGAAGCTTTCTTT. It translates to CASSLDRANTEAFF.

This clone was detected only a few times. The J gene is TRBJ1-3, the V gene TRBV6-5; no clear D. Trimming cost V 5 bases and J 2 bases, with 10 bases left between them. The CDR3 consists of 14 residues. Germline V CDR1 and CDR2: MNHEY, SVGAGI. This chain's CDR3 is CASSRVSTGNTIYF. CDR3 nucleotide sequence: TGTGCCAGCAGTCGGGTCTCTACTGGAAACACCATATATTTT.

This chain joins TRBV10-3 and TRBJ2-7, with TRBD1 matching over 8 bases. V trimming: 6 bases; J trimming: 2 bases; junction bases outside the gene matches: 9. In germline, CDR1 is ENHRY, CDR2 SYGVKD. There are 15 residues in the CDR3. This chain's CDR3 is CAISLLTQGAYEQYF. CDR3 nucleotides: TGTGCCATCAGCCTTCTAACACAGGGGGCCTACGAGCAGTACTTC.

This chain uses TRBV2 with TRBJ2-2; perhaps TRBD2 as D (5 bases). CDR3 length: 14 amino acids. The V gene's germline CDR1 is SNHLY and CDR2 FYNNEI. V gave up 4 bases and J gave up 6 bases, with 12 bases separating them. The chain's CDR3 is CASSARTSSGELFF. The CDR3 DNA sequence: TGTGCCAGCAGTGCTCGAACTAGTTCCGGGGAGCTGTTTTTT.

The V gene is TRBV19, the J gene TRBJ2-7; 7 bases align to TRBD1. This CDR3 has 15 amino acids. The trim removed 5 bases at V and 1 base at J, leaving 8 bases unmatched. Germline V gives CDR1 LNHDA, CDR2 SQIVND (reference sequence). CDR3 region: CASSVFQGVSYEQYF. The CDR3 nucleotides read TGTGCCAGTAGTGTGTTTCAGGGGGTTTCCTACGAGCAGTACTTC. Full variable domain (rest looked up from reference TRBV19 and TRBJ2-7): DGGITQSPKYLFRKEGQNVTLSCEQNLNHDAMYWYRQDPGQGLRLIYYSQIVNDFQKGDIAEGYSVSREKKESFPLTVTSAQKNPTAFYLCASSVFQGVSYEQYFGPGTRLTVT.

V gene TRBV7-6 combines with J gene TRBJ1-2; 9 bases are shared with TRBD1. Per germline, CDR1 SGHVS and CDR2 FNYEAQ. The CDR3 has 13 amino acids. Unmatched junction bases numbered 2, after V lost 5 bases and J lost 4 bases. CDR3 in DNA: TGTGCCAGCAGCGAGGACAGGGGCTATGGCTACACCTTC. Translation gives CASSEDRGYGYTF.

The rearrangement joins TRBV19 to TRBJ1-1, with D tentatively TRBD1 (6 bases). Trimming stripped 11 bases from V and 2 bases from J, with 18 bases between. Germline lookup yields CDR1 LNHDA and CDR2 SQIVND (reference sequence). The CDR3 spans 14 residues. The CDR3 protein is CAVGSGTRNTEAFF. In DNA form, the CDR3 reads TGTGCCGTGGGTTCCGGGACAAGAAACACTGAAGCTTTCTTT.

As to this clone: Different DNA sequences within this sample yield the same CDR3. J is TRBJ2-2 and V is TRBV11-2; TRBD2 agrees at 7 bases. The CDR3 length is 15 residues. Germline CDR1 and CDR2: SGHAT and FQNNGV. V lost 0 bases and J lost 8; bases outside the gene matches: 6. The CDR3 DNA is TGTGCCAGCAGCTTAGATGGAGCGGGGACTGGGGAGCTGTTTTTT. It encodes CASSLDGAGTGELFF.

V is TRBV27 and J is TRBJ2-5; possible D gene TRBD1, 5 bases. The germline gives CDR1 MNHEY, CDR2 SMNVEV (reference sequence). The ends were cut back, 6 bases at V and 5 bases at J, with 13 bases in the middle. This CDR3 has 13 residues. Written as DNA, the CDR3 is TGTGCCAGCAGACCCCAGGGTTGGGAGACCCAGTACTTC. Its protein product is CASRPQGWETQYF.

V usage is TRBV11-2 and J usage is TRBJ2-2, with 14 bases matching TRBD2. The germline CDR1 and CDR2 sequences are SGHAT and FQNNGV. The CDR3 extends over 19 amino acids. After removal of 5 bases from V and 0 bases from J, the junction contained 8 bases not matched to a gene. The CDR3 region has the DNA TGTGCCAGCAGCAAGTGGGGACTAGCGGGGGTGGCGAACACCGGGGAGCTGTTTTTT. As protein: CASSKWGLAGVANTGELFF.